The 31 T cell receptor beta chains presented below share a single source sample, sequenced in a study of T cells in women clearing cervical HPV infection. Some clones are missing from TCRdb's copy, which holds only in-frame ones; the method was immunoSEQ multiplex PCR. Its table lists tens of thousands of clones. The sample taken for sequencing was blood buffy coat. These receptors were obtained from a woman between 18 and 70 years old with a cervical HPV16 infection that either progressed to CIN3+ or cleared (not recorded which).

Regarding this clone: The read comes to an end 3 residues before the CDR3 does, leaving the germline J gene to fill in the end. The chain joins TRBV6-2 or TRBV6-3 to TRBJ2-7, with D possibly matching TRBD2 (5 bases). CDR1 MNHEY and CDR2 SVGEGT come from the germline V gene. The CDR3 has 13 amino acids. V gave up 7 bases and J gave up 2 bases, with 12 bases separating them. The sequenced part of the CDR3 DNA is TGTGCCAGCACCCAGACTAAACCCTACGAG. Translated: CASTQTKPYE. The whole CDR3 sequence is CASTQTKPYEQYF.

As regards this clone: The read terminates 3 residues ahead of where the CDR3 ends, so the germline J gene completes it. The chain recombines TRBV18 with TRBJ2-7, with a possible D match to TRBD1 (5 bases). The CDR3 length is 12 residues. Germline loops: CDR1 KGHSH, CDR2 LQKENI. Trimming took off 3 bases at V and 2 bases at J, with 5 bases between the two ends. The sequenced part of the CDR3 DNA is TGTGCCAGCTCACCGACAGCCTACGAG. This translates into CASSPTAYE. In full, the CDR3 reads CASSPTAYEQYF.

Worth noting for this clone: The read terminates 3 residues before the CDR3 end, so the remaining end is supplied by the germline J gene. This rearrangement joins TRBV5-4 to TRBJ2-6; perhaps TRBD2 as D (5 bases). The germline V gene encodes CDR1 SGHNT and CDR2 YYREEE (reference sequence). Trimming removed 0 bases from V and 4 bases from J, with 11 bases in between. CDR3 length equals 16 residues. CDR3 sequence: CASSLGTGMGANVLTF. The sequenced part of the CDR3 DNA is TGTGCCAGCAGCTTGGGAACGGGGATGGGGGCCAACGTC.

As for this clone: Coverage ceases 3 residues before the CDR3 finishes, and the germline J gene fills in the end. This sequence joins TRBV6-2 or TRBV6-3 and TRBJ2-7; TRBD2 agrees at 8 bases. Germline CDR1 MNHEY, CDR2 SVGEGT. V dropped 5 bases and J dropped 3; count of bases not matched to a gene: 6. CDR3 length: 14 amino acids. The sequenced CDR3 bases are TGTGCCAGCAGTCCGGGGGGGGACCTCTACGAG. It is translated as CASSPGGDLYE. The full CDR3 protein is CASSPGGDLYEQYF.

A note on this clone: The sequenced fragment ends 3 residues before the CDR3 boundary, so the rest is inferred from the germline J gene. The V and J genes are TRBV4-1 and TRBJ1-1, with 7 bases identical to TRBD1. This CDR3 is built from 14 residues. Per germline, CDR1 MGHRA and CDR2 YSYEKL. Unmatched junction bases numbered 5, after V lost 2 bases and J lost 5 bases. Partial CDR3 DNA: TGCGCCAGCAGCCAACCCATCAGGGGGACTGAA. Translation: CASSQPIRGTE. The complete CDR3 reads CASSQPIRGTEAFF.

A note on this clone: From the germline J gene comes the end of the CDR3, since the read stops 3 residues before it. The chain links TRBV7-2 to TRBJ1-5, with TRBD1 matching over 8 bases. Germline assignment: CDR1 SGHTA and CDR2 FQGNSA. V lost 5 bases, J lost 9 bases, and 12 bases stayed unmatched. The CDR3 spans 15 residues. The CDR3 protein is CASSIGTGGGGPQHF. The sequenced part of the CDR3 DNA is TGTGCCAGCAGCATAGGGACAGGCGGGGGGGGGCCC.

Details on this clone: The read falls 3 residues short of the CDR3 end, and the missing part is taken from the germline J gene. The chain carries TRBV4-2 and TRBJ2-5; possibly TRBD1 or TRBD2 for D (5 bases each). The CDR3 consists of 17 residues. Trimming pared 3 bases from V and 0 bases from J, leaving 17 bases between. Germline assignment: CDR1 LGHNA and CDR2 YNFKEQ. The CDR3 is CASSQVGEMANQETQYF. The sequenced part of the CDR3 DNA is TGTGCCAGCAGCCAGGTAGGGGAGATGGCGAACCAAGAGACC.

A remark on this clone: The CDR3 end lies 3 residues beyond the end of the read and is filled in from the germline J gene. The V call is TRBV20-1, the J call TRBJ1-1; 8 bases align to TRBD1. Germline V lookup: CDR1 DFQATT, CDR2 SNEGSKA (reference sequence). This CDR3 comprises 14 residues. Trimming took 1 base from V and 7 from J; bases not matched to a gene: 8. CDR3 in amino acids: CSARGTGTKGEAFF. CDR3 DNA, as far as it was read: TGCAGTGCTAGAGGGACAGGGACGAAAGGTGAA.

As regards this clone: The CDR3 goes on 3 residues after the read ends, and that part is filled in from the germline J gene. The chain joins TRBV10-3 to TRBJ1-2; 8 bases fit TRBD1. This CDR3 has 16 residues. The germline gives CDR1 ENHRY, CDR2 SYGVKD. The part of the CDR3 DNA that was read is TGTGCCATCAGTGAAGGCCCGGGACAGGATTCCGACGGC. Protein sequence: CAISEGPGQDSDG. The CDR3 in full is CAISEGPGQDSDGYTF.

A note on this clone: The read is 3 residues too short to cover the CDR3 end, so that end is filled in from the germline J gene. The V gene is TRBV19, the J gene TRBJ2-2; D may be TRBD2 (7 bases). The V and J ends lost 8 bases and 5 bases respectively, with 15 bases between them. Germline V gives CDR1 LNHDA, CDR2 SQIVND (reference sequence). This CDR3 spans 14 amino acids. Here the CDR3 reads CASRPGGRTGELFF. The sequenced CDR3 bases are TGTGCCAGTCGTCCGGGGGGCAGGACCGGGGAG.

To note about this clone: The observed sequence ends 3 residues before the CDR3 terminus, with the missing tail filled in from the germline J gene. J is TRBJ2-1 and V is TRBV5-1; 11 positions agree with TRBD2. The CDR3 sequence is 16 residues long. With 0 bases clipped from V and 7 bases from J, the junction kept 6 bases outside the gene matches. From germline, CDR1 is SGHRS and CDR2 YFSETQ. The CDR3 is CASSLGGLAGGNEQFF. The CDR3 DNA, read in part, is TGCGCCAGCAGCTTGGGAGGTCTAGCGGGGGGAAATGAG.

A remark on this clone: The CDR3 end lies 3 residues beyond the end of the read and is filled in from the germline J gene. V and J are TRBV7-9 and TRBJ1-2, with 8 bases matching TRBD1. This CDR3 region has 13 residues. CDR1 and CDR2 from the germline V gene are SEHNR and FQNEAQ (reference sequence). The CDR3 DNA, read in part, is TGTGCCAGCCTCAGGGGGCGCCCAGATACC. Residues: CASLRGRPDT. The whole CDR3 sequence reads CASLRGRPDTYTF.

Turning to this clone: With the read ending 3 residues before the CDR3 end, the germline J gene is used to fill in that end. The J gene is TRBJ2-5, the V gene TRBV18; 10 bases are shared with TRBD1. The CDR3 has 16 amino acids. The V segment lost 6 bases and the J segment 4 bases; nucleotides outside the gene matches: 11. Germline CDR1 KGHSH, CDR2 LQKENI. Here the CDR3 reads CASSRGQGGISETQYF. The CDR3 bases that were read are TGTGCCAGCTCCCGAGGACAGGGGGGAATTTCAGAGACC. Full variable domain (remainder filled in from reference TRBV18 and TRBJ2-5): NAGVMQNPRHLVRRRGQEARLRCSPMKGHSHVYWYRQLPEEGLKFMVYLQKENIIDESGMPKERFSAEFPKEGPSILRIQQVVRGDSAAYFCASSRGQGGISETQYFGPGTRLLVL.

In terms of frequency, this clone is medium-sized. The read ends 3 residues shy of where the CDR3 ends; the end is completed using the germline J gene. The V and J genes are TRBV5-5 and TRBJ1-3; no reliable D call. Germline V CDR1 and CDR2: SGHKS, YYEKEE (reference sequence). With 1 base removed from V and 4 bases from J, the gap between germline ends came to 3 bases. The CDR3 extends over 12 amino acids. CDR3 DNA, as far as it was read: TGTGCCAGCAGCTTGCAGGGAAACACC. Translating it yields CASSLQGNT. The entire CDR3 protein is CASSLQGNTIYF.

About this clone: Read data end 3 residues before the CDR3 end; the end is taken from the germline J gene. Distinct nucleotide sequences in the sample also encode this CDR3. This chain links TRBV5-1 with TRBJ1-3, with D perhaps TRBD1 (6 bases). Trimming stripped 7 bases from V and 0 bases from J, with 14 bases between. From germline, CDR1 is SGHRS and CDR2 YFSETQ. The CDR3 spans 15 residues. The sequenced CDR3 bases are TGCGCCAGCTCACAGGGCCTGAGCTCTGGAAACACC. Protein: CASSQGLSSGNT. The CDR3 reads in full as CASSQGLSSGNTIYF.

Of note for this clone: With the read ending 3 residues before the CDR3 end, the germline J gene is used to fill in that end. The chain uses TRBV19 and TRBJ1-4; 7 nucleotides agree with TRBD1. The CDR3 is 15 amino acids. Per the germline V gene, CDR1 is LNHDA and CDR2 is SQIVND (reference sequence). Incomplete CDR3 DNA: TGTGCCAGTAGTCCAGACAGGGCCGGAAATTCACCA. It translates to CASSPDRAGNSP. The whole CDR3 sequence is CASSPDRAGNSPLFF.

Regarding this clone: The read ends 3 residues before the CDR3 terminus; that terminus is restored from the germline J gene. The rearrangement joins TRBV15 to TRBJ1-2; D might be TRBD1 (5 bases). Looked up from germline, CDR1 is LNHNV and CDR2 is YYDKDF (reference sequence). CDR3 length: 15 amino acids. The V gene lost 1 base and the J gene lost 2 bases, with 11 bases spanning the gap. CDR3 DNA (partial): TGTGCCACCAGCAGAGCAGAACGGGGGAACTATGGC. Translating gives CATSRAERGNYG. In full, the CDR3 reads CATSRAERGNYGYTF.

Comments on this clone: The read ends 3 residues before the CDR3 terminus; that terminus is restored from the germline J gene. The chain carries TRBV30 and TRBJ1-3, with a tentative D call TRBD1 (5 bases). V lost 4 bases, J lost 3 bases, and 10 bases lay in between. The V gene's germline CDR1 is GTSNPN and CDR2 SVGIG (reference sequence). The length of the CDR3 is 13 residues. CDR3 sequence reads: CAWTPGYGNTIYF. The CDR3 bases that were read are TGTGCCTGGACCCCAGGGTATGGAAACACC.

To note about this clone: The CDR3 goes on 3 residues after the read ends, and that part is filled in from the germline J gene. The rearrangement joins TRBV2 to TRBJ2-5; possibly TRBD1 for D (7 bases). The CDR3 sequence is 15 residues long. CDR1 SNHLY and CDR2 FYNNEI come from the germline V gene. Trimming left V 5 bases short and J 5 bases short, with 18 bases between. The CDR3 loop reads CASSWRDSLGETQYF. CDR3 bases read: TGTGCCAGCAGTTGGCGGGACAGTTTAGGGGAGACC.

As regards this clone: Read data end 3 residues before the CDR3 end; the end is taken from the germline J gene. V is TRBV14 and J is TRBJ1-1, with no clear D. Trimming left V 1 base short and J 1 base short, with 7 bases between. The CDR3 has 14 amino acids. The germline CDR1 and CDR2 sequences are SGHDN and FVKESK. CDR3 residues: CASSQVRGNTEAFF. The CDR3 bases that were read are TGTGCCAGCAGCCAAGTACGCGGGAACACTGAA.

As for this clone: The read gets to within 3 residues of the CDR3 end, and the germline J gene fills in the rest. This chain links TRBV6-2 or TRBV6-3 with TRBJ1-1; 7 nucleotides agree with TRBD1. With 6 bases clipped from V and 5 bases from J, the junction kept 9 bases outside the gene matches. Germline V CDR1 and CDR2: MNHEY, SVGEGT. The CDR3 is made up of 14 amino acids. The CDR3 protein is CASSLRQGLTEAFF. The part of the CDR3 DNA that was read is TGTGCCAGCAGCCTTAGACAGGGCTTGACTGAA.

CDR3 residues: CSAVGLTNQPQYF. CDR3 DNA (partial): TGCAGTGCCGTGGGACTGACAAATCAGCCT. The chain employs TRBV20-1 and TRBJ2-4, with a weak D call TRBD2 (6 bases). The CDR3 is cut off 3 residues early in the read; its end comes from the germline J gene. Germline assignment: CDR1 DFQATT and CDR2 SNEGSKA (reference sequence). The CDR3 sequence is 13 residues long.

Remarks on this clone: The read is 3 residues too short to cover the CDR3 end, so that end is filled in from the germline J gene. This chain uses TRBV2 with TRBJ2-5; D is uncertain. Trimming stripped 4 bases from V and 2 bases from J, with 5 bases between. The CDR3 extends over 12 amino acids. The germline V gene has CDR1 SNHLY and CDR2 FYNNEI. Partial CDR3 DNA: TGTGCCAGCAGTGTGTCGCAAGAGACC. Encoded protein: CASSVSQET. The CDR3, in full, reads CASSVSQETQYF.

As for this clone: Coverage ceases 3 residues before the CDR3 finishes, and the germline J gene fills in the end. This chain uses TRBV11-2 with TRBJ2-7; 9 bases map to TRBD1. The V gene end was trimmed by 5 bases and the J gene end by 3 bases; junction bases not matched to a gene: 8. This CDR3 has 15 residues. Germline V gene data show CDR1 as SGHAT and CDR2 as FQNNGV. Partial CDR3 DNA: TGTGCCAGCAGCCGTGAGGGACAGGGAAACTACGAG. Translated: CASSREGQGNYE. The full CDR3 reads CASSREGQGNYEQYF.

Regarding this clone: The read comes to an end 3 residues before the CDR3 does, leaving the germline J gene to fill in the end. The chain is built from TRBV19 and TRBJ1-6, with 9 nucleotides matching TRBD1. Germline assignment: CDR1 LNHDA and CDR2 SQIVND (reference sequence). CDR3 length: 15 residues. With V trimmed by 6 bases and J by 6 bases, 6 bases remained unmatched. Here the CDR3 reads CASSPAGQGNSPLHF. The sequenced CDR3 bases are TGTGCCAGTAGCCCCGCGGGACAGGGTAATTCACCC.

This clone ranks as medium-sized (0.01 to 0.1%) in terms of frequency. The sequence runs out 3 residues before the end of the CDR3; the remainder is reconstructed from the germline J gene. This chain connects TRBV12-5 to TRBJ2-6; no firm D call. The CDR3 is 14 amino acids. The ends were cut back, 5 bases at V and 4 bases at J, with 9 bases in the middle. Germline values: CDR1 LGHNT, CDR2 FRNRAP. The CDR3 sequence: CASGLTQGANVLTF. Incomplete CDR3 DNA: TGTGCTAGTGGTCTAACACAGGGGGCCAACGTC.

Points on this clone: The read comes to an end 3 residues before the CDR3 does, leaving the germline J gene to fill in the end. The gene calls are TRBV7-6 and TRBJ2-1, with 10 bases lining up with TRBD2. The CDR3 consists of 16 residues. The V gene's germline CDR1 is SGHVS and CDR2 FNYEAQ. J gave up 5 bases and V 5 bases, and 9 bases lay outside the gene matches. CDR3 residues: CASSHAASGGNNEQFF. The covered CDR3 bases are TGTGCCAGCAGCCACGCTGCTAGCGGGGGTAACAATGAG.

Concerning this clone itself: The DNA ends 3 residues before the CDR3 does, and the rest of the CDR3 is filled in from the germline J gene. The chain has TRBV2 and TRBJ2-3, with 9 bases fitting TRBD2. The germline V gene has CDR1 SNHLY and CDR2 FYNNEI. The CDR3 spans 14 residues. Trimming at V came to 7 bases and at J to 3 bases, leaving 5 bases not matched to a gene. CDR3 sequence: CASKWTSATDTQYF. CDR3 DNA, as far as it was read: TGTGCCAGCAAGTGGACTAGCGCAACAGATACG.

As regards this clone: Read data end 3 residues before the CDR3 end; the end is taken from the germline J gene. The chain employs TRBV27 and TRBJ2-3, with 11 bases that match TRBD1. V shed 5 bases, J shed 5 bases, and the junction held 3 bases outside the gene matches. Germline V gene sequence: CDR1 MNHEY, CDR2 SMNVEV (reference sequence). CDR3 size: 14 residues. The CDR3 reads CASSRTGGVDTQYF. CDR3 bases read: TGTGCCAGCAGTAGGACAGGGGGCGTAGATACG.

A remark on this clone: Read data end 3 residues before the CDR3 end; the end is taken from the germline J gene. This chain joins TRBV19 and TRBJ1-2; 8 bases map to TRBD1. The CDR3 has 13 residues. CDR1 LNHDA and CDR2 SQIVND come from the germline V gene (reference sequence). Incomplete CDR3 DNA: TGTGCCAGTAGTATAGCTCAGGGGGCGAGC. Protein sequence: CASSIAQGAS. The full CDR3 protein reads CASSIAQGASYTF.

Details on this clone: The sequenced fragment ends 3 residues before the CDR3 boundary, so the rest is inferred from the germline J gene. The chain is built from TRBV10-3 and TRBJ1-5; D uncertain. This CDR3 has 13 residues. Germline CDR1 and CDR2: ENHRY and SYGVKD. V was trimmed by 7 bases and J by 5 bases, leaving 12 bases between them. CDR3 loop: CAITKGGDQPQHF. The CDR3 bases that were read are TGTGCCATCACCAAGGGCGGGGATCAGCCC.